Presented here are 15 T cell receptor beta chains from one specimen sequenced in a study of blood T cell repertoires in COVID-19 (dated by TCRdb to 2020 to 2022). The library was prepared using the immunoSEQ multiplex PCR assay. TCRdb obtained this table from immuneACCESS and retained in-frame rearrangements with V and J assigned. These tables miss some clones; where compared with another copy, unresolved V genes account for less than half of the shortfall, and the remainder is unexplained. This sample has approximately 50,000 clones in its table, and approximately 89% of those were observed once. Roughly a quarter of the sample lies in the top ten. Material: peripheral blood. The receptors here all came from a woman aged 80 or over with acute or convalescent COVID-19.

This clone was detected a few times. The chain joins TRBV30 to TRBJ1-2; 9 bases match TRBD1. This CDR3 comprises 12 residues. V lost 1 base and J lost 8; bases outside the gene matches: 2. The germline V gene encodes CDR1 GTSNPN and CDR2 SVGIG (reference sequence). CDR3 amino acids: CAWSGTGEGYTF. CDR3 bases: TGTGCCTGGAGTGGGACAGGGGAGGGCTACACCTTC.

The V gene is TRBV27, the J gene TRBJ2-3, with 13 bases fitting TRBD2. Germline V gene data show CDR1 as MNHEY and CDR2 as SMNVEV (reference sequence). J lost 3 bases, V lost 6 bases, and 12 bases had no gene match. CDR3 length equals 18 residues. This chain's CDR3 is CASSSAGTSGVLTDTQYF. The CDR3 DNA follows: TGTGCCAGCAGCAGCGCCGGGACTAGCGGGGTACTTACAGATACGCAGTATTTT.

This clone was counted a few times. The V call is TRBV13, the J call TRBJ1-2; D unresolved. Germline assignment: CDR1 PRHDT and CDR2 FYEKMQ (reference sequence). V lost 3 bases, J lost 0 bases, and 5 bases lay in between. There are 13 residues in the CDR3. The CDR3 sequence is CASSLPANYGYTF. The CDR3 nucleotides are TGTGCCAGCAGCTTGCCAGCTAACTATGGCTACACCTTC. Based on the CDR3 plus reference TRBV13 and TRBJ1-2, the full variable domain is AAGVIQSPRHLIKEKRETATLKCYPIPRHDTVYWYQQGPGQDPQFLISFYEKMQSDKGSIPDRFSAQQFSDYHSELNMSSLELGDSALYFCASSLPANYGYTFGSGTRLTVV.

The V gene is TRBV10-3, the J gene TRBJ2-3; 7 nucleotides line up with TRBD2. Germline CDR1 and CDR2: ENHRY and SYGVKD. V was pared by 6 bases and J by 0 bases, with 9 bases of the junction left unmatched. The CDR3 is made up of 16 amino acids. Here the CDR3 reads CAIRGSGESSTDTQYF. The DNA for the CDR3 is TGTGCCATCAGGGGCAGCGGGGAAAGTAGCACAGATACGCAGTATTTT.

The rearrangement uses TRBV10-3 and TRBJ1-1; TRBD1 matches 7 bases. There are 13 residues in the CDR3. Germline V gives CDR1 ENHRY, CDR2 SYGVKD. The ends lost 2 bases at V and 4 bases at J; junction bases unmatched: 1. The CDR3 loop is CAISETGATEAFF. The DNA for the CDR3 is TGTGCCATCAGTGAGACAGGGGCCACTGAAGCTTTCTTT.

This chain links TRBV6-5 with TRBJ2-7; 12 bases align to TRBD1. J gave up 6 bases and V 11 bases, and 8 bases lay outside the gene matches. The CDR3 is made up of 13 amino acids. Looked up from germline, CDR1 is MNHEY and CDR2 is SVGAGI. Here the CDR3 reads CAVSGDRGLEQYV. CDR3 coding DNA: TGTGCCGTCAGCGGGGACAGGGGGCTCGAGCAGTACGTC.

This chain connects TRBV4-1 to TRBJ1-1; 10 bases are shared with TRBD1. V gave up 3 bases and J gave up 2 bases; unmatched junction bases: 21. The germline gives CDR1 MGHRA, CDR2 YSYEKL. This CDR3 is built from 21 residues. CDR3 amino acids: CASSHHIPLLRDRGLNTEAFF. Here the CDR3 DNA reads TGCGCCAGCAGCCACCACATTCCCCTCCTCCGGGACAGGGGCCTCAACACTGAAGCTTTCTTT.

The chain uses TRBV20-1 and TRBJ2-5; D uncertain. The CDR3 is made up of 11 amino acids. The germline V and J ends were trimmed by 1 base and 5 bases, with 5 bases remaining between them. Germline loops: CDR1 DFQATT, CDR2 SNEGSKA (reference sequence). CDR3 loop: CSARALETQYF. CDR3 nucleotide sequence: TGCAGTGCTAGAGCCCTCGAGACCCAGTACTTC.

This clone was observed a single time. The rearrangement uses TRBV7-8 and TRBJ2-7, with D perhaps matching TRBD2 (6 bases). From germline, CDR1 is SGHVS and CDR2 FQNEAQ. CDR3 size: 16 residues. V was trimmed by 4 bases and J by 4 bases, leaving 20 bases between them. DNA of the CDR3: TGTGCCAGCAGCTACGGGCCTCACCCGGGGGTTTACGAGCAGTACGTC. Translated: CASSYGPHPGVYEQYV.

This clone was found once. This sequence joins TRBV5-8 and TRBJ1-5; 7 bases are a match to TRBD1. CDR3 length equals 14 residues. After removal of 1 base from V and 5 bases from J, the junction contained 3 bases not matched to a gene. Germline V CDR1 and CDR2: SGHTS, YDEGEE. CDR3 loop: CASSLPGGDQPQHF. Here the CDR3 DNA reads TGTGCCAGCAGCTTGCCAGGGGGAGATCAGCCCCAGCATTTT.

The chain uses TRBV15 and TRBJ2-5; 9 nucleotides align to TRBD2. Unmatched junction bases numbered 7, after V lost 1 base and J lost 4 bases. Looked up from germline, CDR1 is LNHNV and CDR2 is YYDKDF (reference sequence). CDR3 length: 16 amino acids. The CDR3 is CATSRARGLAGETQYF. For the CDR3, the DNA is TGTGCCACCAGCAGAGCACGGGGACTAGCCGGAGAGACCCAGTACTTC.

The V and J genes are TRBV7-6 and TRBJ2-7, with 13 bases lining up with TRBD2. Germline lookup yields CDR1 SGHVS and CDR2 FNYEAQ. The J segment lost 6 bases and the V segment lost 4 bases, leaving 12 bases of the junction unmatched. This CDR3 is 17 amino acids long. DNA for the CDR3: TGTGCCAGCAGCTCGGACCCACTAGCGGGGGGGCGGGGCGAGCAGTACTTC. This translates into CASSSDPLAGGRGEQYF.

V gene TRBV3-1 (or the pseudogene TRBV3-2) combines with J gene TRBJ2-7, with D possibly TRBD1 on 5 matching bases. Germline-derived CDR1 and CDR2 are LGHDT and YNNKEL (reference sequence). The V and J ends lost 11 bases and 6 bases respectively, with 14 bases between them. This CDR3 contains 11 residues. CDR3 in DNA: TGTGCCTCTGCTGGGGCAGGCGAGCAGTACTTC. It codes for CASAGAGEQYF.

V and J are TRBV6-5 and TRBJ1-5, with D unresolved. V dropped 4 bases and J dropped 9 bases, with 13 bases sitting between them. The CDR3 extends over 13 amino acids. The germline V gene encodes CDR1 MNHEY and CDR2 SVGAGI. The CDR3 bases are TGTGCCAGCAGTTCGGCGTCCGACTCGCCCCAGCATTTT. Its translation: CASSSASDSPQHF.

The chain links TRBV6-6 to TRBJ1-1; 9 positions agree with TRBD1. The CDR3 has 15 amino acids. With 6 bases clipped from V and 6 bases from J, the junction kept 11 bases outside the gene matches. The V gene's germline CDR1 is MNHNY and CDR2 SVGAGI (reference sequence). CDR3 sequence (DNA): TGTGCCAGCAGCACACAGGGGGCCCACGTCTCTGAAGCTTTCTTT. As protein: CASSTQGAHVSEAFF.